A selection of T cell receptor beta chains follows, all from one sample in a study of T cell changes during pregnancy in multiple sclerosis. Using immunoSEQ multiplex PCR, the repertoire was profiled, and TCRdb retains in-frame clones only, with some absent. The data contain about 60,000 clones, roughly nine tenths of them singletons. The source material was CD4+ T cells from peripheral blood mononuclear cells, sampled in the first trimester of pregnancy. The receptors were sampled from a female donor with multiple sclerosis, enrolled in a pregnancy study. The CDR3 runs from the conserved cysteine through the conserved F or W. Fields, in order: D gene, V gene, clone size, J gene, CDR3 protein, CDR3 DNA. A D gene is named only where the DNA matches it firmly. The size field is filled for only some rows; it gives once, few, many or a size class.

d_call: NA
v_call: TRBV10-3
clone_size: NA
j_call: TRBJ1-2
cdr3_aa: CAISEGVANYGYTF
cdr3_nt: TGTGCCATCAGTGAGGGTGTAGCTAACTATGGCTACACCTTC

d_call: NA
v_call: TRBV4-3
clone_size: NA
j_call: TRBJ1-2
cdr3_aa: CASRQDTNYGYTF
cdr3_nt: TGCGCCAGCAGACAGGATACTAACTATGGCTACACCTTC

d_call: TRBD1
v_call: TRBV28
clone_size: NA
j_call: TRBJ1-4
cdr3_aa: CASSFPAGGIREKLFF
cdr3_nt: TGTGCCAGCAGTTTTCCCGCAGGGGGAATAAGGGAAAAACTGTTTTTT

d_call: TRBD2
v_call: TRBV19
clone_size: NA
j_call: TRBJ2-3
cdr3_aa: CASGAGGFEDTQYF
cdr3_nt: TGTGCCAGTGGGGCGGGAGGGTTTGAAGATACGCAGTATTTT

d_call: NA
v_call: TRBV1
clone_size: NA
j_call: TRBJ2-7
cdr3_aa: CTSLRGGGAFLPYEQYF
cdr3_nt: TGCACCAGCCTCCGGGGCGGGGGGGCCTTTCTCCCTTACGAGCAGTACTTC

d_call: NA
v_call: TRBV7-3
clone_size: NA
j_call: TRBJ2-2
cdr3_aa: CASSYLGGDHTGELFF
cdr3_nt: TGTGCCAGCAGCTACCTAGGCGGGGATCACACCGGGGAGCTGTTTTTT

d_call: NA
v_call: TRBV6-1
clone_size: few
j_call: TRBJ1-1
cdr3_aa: CASGGAERATEAFF
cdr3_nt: TGTGCCAGCGGGGGGGCAGAGCGTGCCACTGAAGCTTTCTTT

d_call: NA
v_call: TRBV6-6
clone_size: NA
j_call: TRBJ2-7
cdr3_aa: CASSYSRQSNEQYF
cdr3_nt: TGTGCCAGCAGTTACTCGAGACAGTCAAACGAGCAGTACTTC

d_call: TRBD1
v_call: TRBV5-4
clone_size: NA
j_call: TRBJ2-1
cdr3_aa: CASSLILDRGSSYNEQFF
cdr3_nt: TGTGCCAGCAGCTTGATTCTGGACAGGGGGAGCTCCTACAATGAGCAGTTCTTC

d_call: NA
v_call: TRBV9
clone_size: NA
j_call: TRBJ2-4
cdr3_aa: CASSATGDILALAKNIQYF
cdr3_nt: TGTGCCAGCAGCGCCACTGGGGACATTCTAGCTCTAGCCAAAAACATTCAGTACTTC

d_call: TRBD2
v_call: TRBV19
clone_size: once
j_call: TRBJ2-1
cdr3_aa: CASSTIKRGGYNEQFF
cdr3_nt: TGTGCCAGTAGTACCATCAAGCGGGGGGGCTACAATGAGCAGTTCTTC

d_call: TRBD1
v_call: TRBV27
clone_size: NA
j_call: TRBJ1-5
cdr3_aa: CASSPRGTVINQPQHF
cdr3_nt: TGTGCCAGCAGTCCACGGGGGACAGTCATAAATCAGCCCCAGCATTTT

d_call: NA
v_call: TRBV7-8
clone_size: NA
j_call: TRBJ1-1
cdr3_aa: CASSLVGGGGTEAFF
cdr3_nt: TGTGCCAGCAGCTTAGTCGGAGGGGGGGGGACTGAAGCTTTCTTT

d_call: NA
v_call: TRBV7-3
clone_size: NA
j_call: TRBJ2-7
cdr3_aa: CASSLTAGNNYEQYF
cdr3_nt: TGTGCCAGCAGTTTGACAGCCGGAAATAACTACGAGCAGTACTTC

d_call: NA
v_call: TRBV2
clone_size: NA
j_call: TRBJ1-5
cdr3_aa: CASSSDRFNQPQHF
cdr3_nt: TGTGCCAGCAGTTCCGACAGATTCAATCAGCCCCAGCATTTT

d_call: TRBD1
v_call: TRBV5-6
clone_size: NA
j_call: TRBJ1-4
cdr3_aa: CASSLSGGREKLFF
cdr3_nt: TGTGCCAGCAGCCTCTCAGGGGGAAGAGAAAAACTGTTTTTT

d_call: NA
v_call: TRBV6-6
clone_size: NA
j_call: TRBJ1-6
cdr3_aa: CASNGRQPNSPLHF
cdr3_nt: TGTGCCAGCAACGGGAGGCAGCCAAATTCACCCCTCCACTTT

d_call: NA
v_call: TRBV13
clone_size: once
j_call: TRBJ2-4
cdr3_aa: CASSLGGNNDIQYF
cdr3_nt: TGTGCCAGCAGCTTAGGCGGGAACAACGACATTCAGTACTTC

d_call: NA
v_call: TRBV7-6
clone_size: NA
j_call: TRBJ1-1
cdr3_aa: CASSFTGDTEAFF
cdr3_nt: TGTGCCAGCAGCTTTACGGGGGACACTGAAGCTTTCTTT

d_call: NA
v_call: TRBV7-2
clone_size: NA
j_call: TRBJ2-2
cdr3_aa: CASGGPNTGELFF
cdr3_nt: TGTGCCAGTGGGGGCCCGAACACCGGGGAGCTGTTTTTT

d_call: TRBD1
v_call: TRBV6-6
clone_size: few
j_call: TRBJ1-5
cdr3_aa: CASSQDREGGQPQHF
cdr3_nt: TGTGCCAGCAGTCAGGACAGGGAAGGAGGTCAGCCCCAGCATTTT

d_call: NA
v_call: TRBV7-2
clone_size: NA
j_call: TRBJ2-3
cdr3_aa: CASSLDWLSTDTQYF
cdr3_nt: TGTGCCAGCAGCCTTGACTGGCTAAGCACAGATACGCAGTATTTT

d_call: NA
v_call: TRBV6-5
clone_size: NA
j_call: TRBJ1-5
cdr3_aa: CASSYGQANQPQHF
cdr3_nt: TGTGCCAGCAGTTACGGGCAGGCTAATCAGCCCCAGCATTTT

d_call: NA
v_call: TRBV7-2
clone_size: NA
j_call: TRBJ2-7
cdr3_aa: CASSFSNEQYF
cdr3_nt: TGTGCCAGCAGCTTTTCTAACGAGCAGTACTTC

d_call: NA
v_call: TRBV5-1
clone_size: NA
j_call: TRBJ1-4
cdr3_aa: CASSLGQNEKLFF
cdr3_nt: TGCGCCAGCAGTCTGGGGCAAAATGAAAAACTGTTTTTT

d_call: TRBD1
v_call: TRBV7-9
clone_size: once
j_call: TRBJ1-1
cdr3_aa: CATQTGGNTEAFF
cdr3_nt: TGTGCCACCCAGACAGGGGGGAACACTGAAGCTTTCTTT

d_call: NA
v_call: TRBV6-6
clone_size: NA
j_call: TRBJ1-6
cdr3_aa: CASSYSAGNGSPLHF
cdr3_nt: TGTGCCAGCAGTTACTCGGCAGGGAATGGTTCACCCCTCCACTTT

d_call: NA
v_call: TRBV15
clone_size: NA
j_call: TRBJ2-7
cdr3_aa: CATSRVGGGLYEQYF
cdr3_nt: TGTGCCACCAGCAGAGTAGGGGGGGGCCTCTACGAGCAGTACTTC

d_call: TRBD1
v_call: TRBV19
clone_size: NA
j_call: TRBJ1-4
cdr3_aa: CASRLGTATNEKLFF
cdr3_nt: TGTGCCAGTAGGCTTGGGACAGCAACTAATGAAAAACTGTTTTTT

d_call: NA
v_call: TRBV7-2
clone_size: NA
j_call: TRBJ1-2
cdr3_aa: CASSSRANYGYTF
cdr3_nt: TGTGCCAGCAGTTCTCGGGCTAACTATGGCTACACCTTC

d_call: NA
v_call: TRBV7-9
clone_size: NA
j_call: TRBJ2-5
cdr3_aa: CASSAPGSTETQYF
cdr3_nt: TGTGCCAGCAGCGCTCCGGGATCCACGGAGACCCAGTACTTC

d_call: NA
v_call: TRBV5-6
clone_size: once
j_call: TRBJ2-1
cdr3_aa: CASSLIVRFDFNEQFF
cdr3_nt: TGTGCCAGCAGCTTGATCGTGCGGTTTGACTTCAATGAGCAGTTCTTC

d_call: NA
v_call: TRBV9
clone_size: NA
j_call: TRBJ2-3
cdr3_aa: CASSVVSGSTDTQYF
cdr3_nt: TGTGCCAGCAGCGTAGTAAGCGGAAGCACAGATACGCAGTATTTT

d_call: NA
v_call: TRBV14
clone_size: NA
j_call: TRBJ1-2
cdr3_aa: CASSPSRREGYGYTF
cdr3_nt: TGTGCCAGCAGCCCGTCTAGGCGGGAAGGCTATGGCTACACCTTC

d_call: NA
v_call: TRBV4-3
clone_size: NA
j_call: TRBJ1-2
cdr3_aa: CASSQDLRTDYGYTF
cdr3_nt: TGCGCCAGCAGCCAAGATTTGAGGACTGACTATGGCTACACCTTC

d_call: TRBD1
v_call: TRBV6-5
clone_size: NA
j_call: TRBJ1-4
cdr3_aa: CASSLTGATNEKLFF
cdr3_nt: TGTGCCAGCAGCCTAACAGGGGCAACTAATGAAAAACTGTTTTTT

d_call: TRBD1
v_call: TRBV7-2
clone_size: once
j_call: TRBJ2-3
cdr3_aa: CASSLGPGTGSATQYF
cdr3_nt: TGTGCCAGCAGCTTAGGACCCGGGACAGGGAGCGCTACGCAGTATTTT

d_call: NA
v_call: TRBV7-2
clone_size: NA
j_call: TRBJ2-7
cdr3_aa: CASSLVPGEFDEQYF
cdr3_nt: TGTGCCAGCAGCTTGGTCCCAGGGGAATTCGACGAGCAGTACTTC

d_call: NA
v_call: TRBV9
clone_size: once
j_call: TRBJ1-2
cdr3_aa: CASSVKGPF
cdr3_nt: TGTGCCAGCAGCGTAAAGGGGCCCTTC

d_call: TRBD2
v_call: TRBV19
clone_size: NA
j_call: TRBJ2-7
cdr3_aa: CASRSSGSYEQYF
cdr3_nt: TGTGCCAGTAGATCTAGCGGGTCCTACGAGCAGTACTTC

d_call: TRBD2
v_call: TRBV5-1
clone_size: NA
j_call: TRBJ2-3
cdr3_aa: CASSQRGGGINTDTQYF
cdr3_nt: TGCGCCAGCAGCCAGCGGGGGGGCGGAATAAACACAGATACGCAGTATTTT

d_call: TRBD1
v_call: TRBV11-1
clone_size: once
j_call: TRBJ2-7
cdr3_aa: CASSRRGTGDWEQYF
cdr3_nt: TGTGCCAGCAGCCGCCGTGGGACAGGGGACTGGGAGCAGTACTTC

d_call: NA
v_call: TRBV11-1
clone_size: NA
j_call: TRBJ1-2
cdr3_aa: CASSPLRGPYGYTF
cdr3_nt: TGTGCCAGCAGCCCCCTCAGGGGCCCCTATGGCTACACCTTC

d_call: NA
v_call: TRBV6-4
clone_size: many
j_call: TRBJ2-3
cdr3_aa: CASSEHILSTDTQYF
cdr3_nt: TGTGCCAGCAGTGAACACATCCTGAGCACAGATACGCAGTATTTT

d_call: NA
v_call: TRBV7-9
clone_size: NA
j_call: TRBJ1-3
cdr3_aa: CASSSRDWSSGNTIYF
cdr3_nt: TGTGCCAGCAGCTCCCGGGACTGGAGCTCTGGAAACACCATATATTTT

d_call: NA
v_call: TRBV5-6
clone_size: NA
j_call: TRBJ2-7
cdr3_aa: CASSLAGGGSYEQYF
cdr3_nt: TGTGCCAGCAGCTTAGCAGGGGGCGGGAGCTACGAGCAGTACTTC

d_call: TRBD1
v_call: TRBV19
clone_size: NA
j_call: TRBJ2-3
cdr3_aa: CASSETGGVRDTQYF
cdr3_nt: TGTGCCAGTAGTGAGACAGGGGGCGTGAGAGATACGCAGTATTTT

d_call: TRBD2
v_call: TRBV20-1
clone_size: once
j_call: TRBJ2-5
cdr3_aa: CSGGVGETQYF
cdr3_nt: TGCAGCGGGGGGGTAGGGGAGACCCAGTACTTC

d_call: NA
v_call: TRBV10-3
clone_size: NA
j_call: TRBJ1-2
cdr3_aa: CAISRTVGYGYTF
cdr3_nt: TGTGCCATCAGCCGGACAGTGGGCTATGGCTACACCTTC

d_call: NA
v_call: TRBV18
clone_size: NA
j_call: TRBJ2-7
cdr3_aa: CASSPPSREQYF
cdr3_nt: TGTGCCAGCTCACCACCTTCCCGTGAGCAGTACTTC

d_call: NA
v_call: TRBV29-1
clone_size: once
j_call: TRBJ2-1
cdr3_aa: CSVESRSVEQFF
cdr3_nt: TGCAGCGTTGAATCCCGATCAGTTGAGCAGTTCTTC

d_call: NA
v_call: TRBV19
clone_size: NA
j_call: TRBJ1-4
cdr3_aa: CASSQPPNREKLFF
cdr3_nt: TGTGCCAGTAGCCAACCCCCCAATCGGGAAAAACTGTTTTTT

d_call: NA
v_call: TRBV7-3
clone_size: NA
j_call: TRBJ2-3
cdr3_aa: CASSPRGSYTDTQYF
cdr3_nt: TGTGCCAGCAGCCCCCGGGGGTCCTACACAGATACGCAGTATTTT

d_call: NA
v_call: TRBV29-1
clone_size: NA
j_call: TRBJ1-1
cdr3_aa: CSVGGRLGTEAFF
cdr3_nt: TGCAGCGTTGGGGGCAGGCTGGGGACTGAAGCTTTCTTT

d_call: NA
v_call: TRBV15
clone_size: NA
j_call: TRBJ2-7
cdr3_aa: CATSSPDTYEQYF
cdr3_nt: TGTGCCACCAGCTCCCCGGACACCTACGAGCAGTACTTC

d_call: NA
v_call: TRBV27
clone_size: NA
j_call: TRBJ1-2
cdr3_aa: CASSYNKVNYGYTF
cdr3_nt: TGTGCCAGCAGTTATAACAAAGTAAACTATGGCTACACCTTC